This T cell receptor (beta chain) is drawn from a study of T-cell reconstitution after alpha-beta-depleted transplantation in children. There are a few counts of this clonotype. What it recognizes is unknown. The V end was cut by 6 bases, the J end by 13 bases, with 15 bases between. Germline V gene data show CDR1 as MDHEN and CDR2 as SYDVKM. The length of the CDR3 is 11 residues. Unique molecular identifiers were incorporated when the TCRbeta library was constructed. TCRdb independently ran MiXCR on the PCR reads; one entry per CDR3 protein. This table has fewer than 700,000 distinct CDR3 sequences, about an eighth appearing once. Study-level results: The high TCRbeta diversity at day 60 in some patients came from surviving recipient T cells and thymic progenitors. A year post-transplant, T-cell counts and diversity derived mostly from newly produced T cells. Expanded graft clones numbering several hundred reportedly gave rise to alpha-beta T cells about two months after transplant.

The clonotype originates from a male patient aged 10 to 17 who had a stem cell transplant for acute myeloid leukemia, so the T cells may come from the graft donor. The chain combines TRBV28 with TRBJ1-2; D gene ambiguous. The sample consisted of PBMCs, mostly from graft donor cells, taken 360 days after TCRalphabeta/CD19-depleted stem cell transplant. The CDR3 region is CASRFTGQPTF. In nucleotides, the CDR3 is TGTGCCAGCAGATTTACGGGCCAGCCCACCTTC.